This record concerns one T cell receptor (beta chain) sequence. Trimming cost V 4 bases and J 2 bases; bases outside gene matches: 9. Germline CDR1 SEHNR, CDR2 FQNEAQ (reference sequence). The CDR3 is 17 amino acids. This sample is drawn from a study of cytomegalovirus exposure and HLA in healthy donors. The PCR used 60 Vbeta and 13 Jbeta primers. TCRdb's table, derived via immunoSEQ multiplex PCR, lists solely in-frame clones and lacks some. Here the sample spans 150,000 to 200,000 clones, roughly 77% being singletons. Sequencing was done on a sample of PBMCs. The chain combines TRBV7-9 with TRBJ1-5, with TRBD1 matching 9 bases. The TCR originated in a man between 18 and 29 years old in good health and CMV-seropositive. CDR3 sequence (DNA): TGTGCCAGCAGCTCCTTTGGACAGGGGCAGGGCAATCAGCCCCAGCATTTT. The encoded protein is CASSSFGQGQGNQPQHF.